This is a list of T cell receptor beta chains from one sample in a study of Ad26.COV2.S vaccination and SARS-CoV-2 variants. Only in-frame clones appear in the TCRdb table, and some are missing; sequencing was by immunoSEQ multiplex PCR. The repertoire holds hundreds of thousands of clones, with 70% to 90% as singletons. The sequences come from peripheral blood, collected in a trial of Ad26.COV2.S vaccine versus placebo. All receptors derive from a person between 18 and 65 years old who received the Ad26.COV2.S COVID-19 vaccine or a placebo. The CDR3 runs from the conserved cysteine through the conserved F or W. D genes are given only for firm matches. Rows may omit the clone size; those that give it use once, few, many or a size class.

CDR3aa	CDR3nt	j_gene	v_gene	d_gene	abundance
CASSLGRSYEQYF	TGTGCCAGCAGCTTAGGACGGTCGTACGAGCAGTACTTC	TRBJ2-7	TRBV7-2	-	-
CASSQGRGPSYEQYF	TGTGCCAGCAGCCAGGGTAGGGGGCCGTCCTACGAGCAGTACTTC	TRBJ2-7	TRBV14	TRBD1	-
CASSLAPRDSPYEQYF	TGCGCCAGCAGCTTGGCCCCCCGGGACAGCCCCTACGAGCAGTACTTC	TRBJ2-7	TRBV5-1	TRBD1	-
CASSFEPGGYEQYF	TGCGCCAGCAGCTTCGAGCCAGGGGGCTACGAGCAGTACTTC	TRBJ2-7	TRBV5-1	TRBD1	-
CATSGTANEKLFF	TGTGCCACCAGCGGGACAGCTAATGAAAAACTGTTTTTT	TRBJ1-4	TRBV24-1	TRBD1	once
CASSDGQRDEKLFF	TGTGCCAGCAGCGACGGACAGAGAGACGAAAAACTGTTTTTT	TRBJ1-4	TRBV2	-	-
CSARSRDTQYF	TGCAGTGCTAGGTCTAGGGATACGCAGTATTTT	TRBJ2-3	TRBV20-1	-	-
CASSGYDYNEQFF	TGTGCCAGCAGTGGCTACGACTACAATGAGCAGTTCTTC	TRBJ2-1	TRBV6-2/TRBV6-3	-	-
CASSLGQLSSYEQYF	TGTGCCAGCAGCTTAGGGCAGCTGAGCTCCTACGAGCAGTACTTC	TRBJ2-7	TRBV7-2	-	-
CATSDLGGNQPQHF	TGTGCCACCAGTGATTTGGGCGGCAATCAGCCCCAGCATTTT	TRBJ1-5	TRBV24-1	-	-
CSVEIGSGLAEQYF	TGCAGCGTTGAAATTGGGTCAGGGTTGGCCGAGCAGTACTTC	TRBJ2-7	TRBV29-1	-	-
CASSQDRSLRGYTF	TGCGCCAGCAGCCAAGATAGGTCCCTCCGAGGCTACACCTTC	TRBJ1-2	TRBV4-1	-	-
CASRNTGLVYEQYF	TGTGCCAGCAGAAATACGGGACTAGTCTACGAGCAGTACTTC	TRBJ2-7	TRBV7-8	TRBD2	-
CASSWAGGSNQPQHF	TGTGCCAGCAGTTGGGCAGGGGGGAGCAATCAGCCCCAGCATTTT	TRBJ1-5	TRBV6-5	TRBD1	many
CASSPAETQYF	TGTGCCAGCAGCCCCGCAGAGACCCAGTACTTC	TRBJ2-5	TRBV6-6	-	-
CASSQRRFSSYNEQFF	TGTGCCAGTAGTCAAAGGCGGTTTAGCTCCTACAATGAGCAGTTCTTC	TRBJ2-1	TRBV19	-	-
CASSRLAGGNEQFF	TGTGCCAGCTCTCGACTAGCGGGCGGCAATGAGCAGTTCTTC	TRBJ2-1	TRBV2	TRBD2	-
CASSRIGGGLYNEQFF	TGTGCCAGCAGCCGAATAGGGGGTGGGTTGTACAATGAGCAGTTCTTC	TRBJ2-1	TRBV3-1/TRBV3-2	-	-
CASSYLGGGQETQYF	TGTGCCAGCAGTTATCTCGGTGGGGGCCAAGAGACCCAGTACTTC	TRBJ2-5	TRBV6-2/TRBV6-3	-	-
CASSLDFGGSYEQYF	TGTGCCAGCAGCTTAGATTTCGGGGGCAGCTACGAGCAGTACTTC	TRBJ2-7	TRBV11-2	-	-
CASSQLTSKPGELFF	TGCGCCAGCAGCCAGCTTACGAGCAAGCCCGGGGAGCTGTTTTTT	TRBJ2-2	TRBV4-1	-	few
CASIEAVLSSGANVLTF	TGTGCCAGCATAGAGGCGGTCCTAAGCTCTGGGGCCAACGTCCTGACTTTC	TRBJ2-6	TRBV7-2	-	-
CASSLRLAGNYNEQFF	TGTGCCAGCAGCTTACGGCTAGCGGGGAACTACAATGAGCAGTTCTTC	TRBJ2-1	TRBV7-6	TRBD2	once
CASSDRGTPQHF	TGTGCCAGCAGCGACAGGGGCACGCCCCAGCATTTT	TRBJ1-5	TRBV6-5	TRBD1	-
CASSPGTFYEQYF	TGTGCCAGCAGCCCTGGGACCTTCTACGAGCAGTACTTC	TRBJ2-7	TRBV11-2	-	-
CASSPGTGTYEQYF	TGTGCCAGCAGCCCCGGGACAGGGACCTACGAGCAGTACTTC	TRBJ2-7	TRBV16	TRBD1	-
CASSLAAASAGELFF	TGTGCCAGCAGCCTCGCGGCTGCTAGCGCCGGGGAGCTGTTTTTT	TRBJ2-2	TRBV7-9	-	-
CASRRTSGRRAVETQYF	TGTGCCAGCAGGAGGACTAGCGGGAGGAGGGCGGTGGAGACCCAGTACTTC	TRBJ2-5	TRBV5-4	TRBD2	few
CASRNGGWPAGNSPLHF	TGTGCCAGTAGAAATGGGGGTTGGCCAGCGGGGAATTCACCCCTCCACTTT	TRBJ1-6	TRBV19	-	once